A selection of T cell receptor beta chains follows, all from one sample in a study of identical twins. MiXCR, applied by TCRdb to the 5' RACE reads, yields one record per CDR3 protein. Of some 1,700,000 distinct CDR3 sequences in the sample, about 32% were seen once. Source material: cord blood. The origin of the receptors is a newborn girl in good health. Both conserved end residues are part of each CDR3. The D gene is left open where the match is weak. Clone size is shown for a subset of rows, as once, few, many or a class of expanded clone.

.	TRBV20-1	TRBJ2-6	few	CSAPIGSGANVLTF
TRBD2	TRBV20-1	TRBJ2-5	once	CSARGTSGSGETQSF
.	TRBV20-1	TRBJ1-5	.	CSASRGGWGNQPQHF
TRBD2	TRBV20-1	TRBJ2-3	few	CSARDFPGLVKHTQYF
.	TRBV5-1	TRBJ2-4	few	CASRRRTLDIQYF
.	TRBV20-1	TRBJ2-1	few	CSASSQSQLRNNEQFF
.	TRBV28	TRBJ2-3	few	CASSLGAEVYDTQYF
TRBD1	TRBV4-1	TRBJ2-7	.	CASSQLRTGQYEQYF
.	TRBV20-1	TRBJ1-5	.	CSASTGFSNQPQHF
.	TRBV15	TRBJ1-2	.	CATSRDRGAYGYTF
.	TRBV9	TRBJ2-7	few	CASSVRSGAIYEQYF
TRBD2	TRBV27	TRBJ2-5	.	CASTMTSGSGQETQYF
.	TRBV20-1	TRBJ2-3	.	CSALRPTDTQYF